Reported below is one TCR beta chain. The antigen is not known. These data are taken from a study of CD8+CD57+ T cells in acquired aplastic anemia. Turning to the study itself: The DNA of sorted CD4+ and CD8+ cells averaged around 3 ug. The study's findings and limits: Patients and controls were not found to differ significantly in CD8+ Simpson's diversity. Patients and controls had in common some 30 CD8+ CDR3 sequences.

For CDR3 and TCR beta VDJ profiling, genomic DNA was the template used. In TCRdb, the reads were re-called with MiXCR into one record per CDR3 protein. The sample shows some 47,000 distinct CDR3 sequences, 55% to 75% of them seen only once. V was cut by 4 bases and J by 7 bases, with 4 bases left in between. The germline V gene has CDR1 SEHNR and CDR2 FQNEAQ (reference sequence). This CDR3 region has 10 residues. The J gene is TRBJ2-5, the V gene TRBV7-9; no definite D call. The sequence was collected from a human donor in good health, serving as a control. Sequencing input: sorted CD4+, CD8+, or CD8+CD57+ T cells (not recorded which) from PBMCs. CDR3: CASSSGTQYF. The CDR3, as DNA: TGTGCCAGCAGCTCTGGGACCCAGTACTTC.